These T cell receptor beta chains were read from a single sample in a study of blood T cell repertoires in COVID-19. The method was immunoSEQ multiplex PCR; TCRdb's version includes in-frame clones alone and lacks a portion of them. The data contain 250,000 or so clones, about 91% of them singletons. The specimen was peripheral blood. The origin of the receptors is a man older than 75 with acute or convalescent COVID-19. Each CDR3 is given with its conserved first and last residue. The order of the fields is clone size, J gene, V gene, D gene, CDR3 DNA, CDR3 protein. D genes are given only for firm matches. Clone size is given for some rows only: seen once, a few or many times, or a class if the clone is expanded.

clone_size: .; j_call: TRBJ1-1; v_call: TRBV20-1; d_call: .; cdr3_nt: TGCAGTGCTAGTTCCAGAAGGGGATGGGGCACTGAAGCTTTCTTT; cdr3_aa: CSASSRRGWGTEAFF
clone_size: .; j_call: TRBJ2-7; v_call: TRBV6-4; d_call: TRBD2; cdr3_nt: TGTGCCAGCAGGGATTCTAGCGGGAACTACGAGCAGTACTTC; cdr3_aa: CASRDSSGNYEQYF
clone_size: .; j_call: TRBJ1-5; v_call: TRBV21-1; d_call: .; cdr3_nt: TGTGCCAGCCTTAAAGAGTCCGTTCAGGGTGAACCACAGCCCCAGCATTTT; cdr3_aa: CASLKESVQGEPQPQHF
clone_size: .; j_call: TRBJ2-5; v_call: TRBV24-1; d_call: .; cdr3_nt: TGTGCCACCAGTGACAGGGAGGTAACGGAGACCCAGTACTTC; cdr3_aa: CATSDREVTETQYF
clone_size: .; j_call: TRBJ2-5; v_call: TRBV18; d_call: TRBD1; cdr3_nt: TGTGCCAGCTCAAGGGGACAGGGGTCAGAGACCCAGTACTTC; cdr3_aa: CASSRGQGSETQYF
clone_size: .; j_call: TRBJ1-4; v_call: TRBV25-1; d_call: TRBD1; cdr3_nt: TGTGCCAGCAATCGGGGACAGGGTCATGAAAAACTGTTTTTT; cdr3_aa: CASNRGQGHEKLFF
clone_size: .; j_call: TRBJ2-1; v_call: TRBV5-1; d_call: .; cdr3_nt: TGCGCCAGCAGCTTGGTCACAGGCCTTCCTCGGTCCTACAATGAGCAGTTCTTC; cdr3_aa: CASSLVTGLPRSYNEQFF
clone_size: .; j_call: TRBJ2-7; v_call: TRBV16; d_call: TRBD2; cdr3_nt: TGTGCCAGCAGCCAACCCGGGACTAACAACCTACGGGTGCAGTACTTC; cdr3_aa: CASSQPGTNNLRVQYF
clone_size: .; j_call: TRBJ2-1; v_call: TRBV7-3; d_call: TRBD2; cdr3_nt: TGTGCCAGCAGCCGAGGACTAGTCGGGTACAATGAGCAGTTCTTC; cdr3_aa: CASSRGLVGYNEQFF
clone_size: .; j_call: TRBJ1-1; v_call: TRBV7-9; d_call: TRBD1; cdr3_nt: TGTGCCAGCAGCTCAAGCGACAGGGCGAACACTGAAGCTTTCTTT; cdr3_aa: CASSSSDRANTEAFF
clone_size: few; j_call: TRBJ2-1; v_call: TRBV29-1; d_call: TRBD2; cdr3_nt: TGCAGCGTTGTTTTAGCGGGAACGATCTATGAGCAGTTCTTC; cdr3_aa: CSVVLAGTIYEQFF
clone_size: .; j_call: TRBJ2-7; v_call: TRBV2; d_call: TRBD1; cdr3_nt: TGTGCCACAAGAGGACAGGGGGCGGTCGAGCAGTACTTC; cdr3_aa: CATRGQGAVEQYF
clone_size: .; j_call: TRBJ1-1; v_call: TRBV27; d_call: .; cdr3_nt: TGTGCCAGCAGTCAACGGGGAGGGACGAGCACTGAAGCTTTCTTT; cdr3_aa: CASSQRGGTSTEAFF
clone_size: .; j_call: TRBJ2-5; v_call: TRBV24-1; d_call: .; cdr3_nt: TGTGCCACCAGAGGGGCCTCGCTGCAAGAGACCCAGTACTTC; cdr3_aa: CATRGASLQETQYF
clone_size: once; j_call: TRBJ2-3; v_call: TRBV11-2; d_call: TRBD2; cdr3_nt: TGTGCCAGCAGCTCCTTTCTAGCGGGATACACAGATACGCAGTATTTT; cdr3_aa: CASSSFLAGYTDTQYF
clone_size: .; j_call: TRBJ2-5; v_call: TRBV15; d_call: .; cdr3_nt: TGTGCCACCAGCAGAGATTCGGCCGCGGAAGGGACCCAGTACTTC; cdr3_aa: CATSRDSAAEGTQYF
clone_size: .; j_call: TRBJ1-3; v_call: TRBV5-1; d_call: .; cdr3_nt: TGCGCCAGCAGCTCGGAGGAGGTGGCTGGAAACACCATATATTTT; cdr3_aa: CASSSEEVAGNTIYF
clone_size: .; j_call: TRBJ2-1; v_call: TRBV6-2/TRBV6-3; d_call: TRBD1; cdr3_nt: TGTGCCAGCAGCCTCCTCCCCGGGACAGGGTCTCCCAGCTCCTACAATGAGCAGTTCTTC; cdr3_aa: CASSLLPGTGSPSSYNEQFF
clone_size: .; j_call: TRBJ2-1; v_call: TRBV9; d_call: TRBD2; cdr3_nt: TGTGCCAGCAGCCCTGGACTAGCGGAGTACAATGAGCAGTTCTTC; cdr3_aa: CASSPGLAEYNEQFF
clone_size: once; j_call: TRBJ1-2; v_call: TRBV29-1; d_call: .; cdr3_nt: TGCAGCGTTGAGATCGGGAGATATGGCTACACCTTC; cdr3_aa: CSVEIGRYGYTF
clone_size: .; j_call: TRBJ2-2; v_call: TRBV7-3; d_call: TRBD2; cdr3_nt: TGTGCCAGCAGGGTTAGCGGGACGAACACCGGGGAGCTGTTTTTT; cdr3_aa: CASRVSGTNTGELFF
clone_size: .; j_call: TRBJ2-7; v_call: TRBV5-4; d_call: TRBD1; cdr3_nt: TGTGCCAGCAGCTGGGGGACAGGGTCCTACGAGCAGTACTTC; cdr3_aa: CASSWGTGSYEQYF
clone_size: .; j_call: TRBJ2-7; v_call: TRBV11-2; d_call: TRBD2; cdr3_nt: TGTGCCAGCAGCTTAGCCCTAGCGGGAGGGCCTTACGAGCAGTACTTC; cdr3_aa: CASSLALAGGPYEQYF
clone_size: .; j_call: TRBJ1-4; v_call: TRBV9; d_call: .; cdr3_nt: TGTGCCAGCAGCGTAGGGGCAGTTGCAGGGGAAAAACTGTTTTTT; cdr3_aa: CASSVGAVAGEKLFF
clone_size: .; j_call: TRBJ2-2; v_call: TRBV7-2; d_call: .; cdr3_nt: TGTGCCAGCAGCTTCCGTCAGTCATCTGGGGAGCTGTTTTTT; cdr3_aa: CASSFRQSSGELFF
clone_size: .; j_call: TRBJ2-7; v_call: TRBV6-2/TRBV6-3; d_call: .; cdr3_nt: TGTGCCAGCAGTCTTATCTCCTACGAGCAGTACTTC; cdr3_aa: CASSLISYEQYF
clone_size: .; j_call: TRBJ1-6; v_call: TRBV11-2; d_call: TRBD1; cdr3_nt: TGTGCCAGCAGCGAACAGGGGGCAAATTCACCCCTCCACTTT; cdr3_aa: CASSEQGANSPLHF
clone_size: .; j_call: TRBJ2-7; v_call: TRBV29-1; d_call: TRBD2; cdr3_nt: TGCAGCGTTGGTAGCGGGAGTAGGAACGAGCAGTACTTC; cdr3_aa: CSVGSGSRNEQYF
clone_size: .; j_call: TRBJ2-1; v_call: TRBV7-3; d_call: TRBD2; cdr3_nt: TGTGCCAGCAGCTTCGGACTAGCGGGAGTCGATGAGCAGTTCTTC; cdr3_aa: CASSFGLAGVDEQFF
clone_size: .; j_call: TRBJ2-2; v_call: TRBV18; d_call: TRBD2; cdr3_nt: TGTGCCAGCTCCCCCAGCGGGGGTAACACCGGGGAGCTGTTTTTT; cdr3_aa: CASSPSGGNTGELFF
clone_size: once; j_call: TRBJ1-1; v_call: TRBV18; d_call: .; cdr3_nt: TGTGCCAGCTCACCACGAAGGGGCAGGGTTAACACTGAAGCTTTCTTT; cdr3_aa: CASSPRRGRVNTEAFF
clone_size: .; j_call: TRBJ2-3; v_call: TRBV7-2; d_call: .; cdr3_nt: TGTGCCAGCAGCTCGCTATGGGGGAGGCCCGCTAGCACAGATACGCAGTATTTT; cdr3_aa: CASSSLWGRPASTDTQYF
clone_size: .; j_call: TRBJ1-5; v_call: TRBV18; d_call: .; cdr3_nt: TGTGCCAGCTCACCACGACTTGAGAATCAGCCCCAGCATTTT; cdr3_aa: CASSPRLENQPQHF
clone_size: .; j_call: TRBJ2-6; v_call: TRBV4-2; d_call: .; cdr3_nt: TGTGCCAGCAGCCAGCCGGGTCCAAACGTCCTGACTTTC; cdr3_aa: CASSQPGPNVLTF
clone_size: .; j_call: TRBJ1-4; v_call: TRBV4-1; d_call: .; cdr3_nt: TGCGCCAGCAGCCAGGGACTTTCTACTAATGAAAAACTGTTTTTT; cdr3_aa: CASSQGLSTNEKLFF
clone_size: .; j_call: TRBJ2-3; v_call: TRBV7-8; d_call: .; cdr3_nt: TGTGCCAGCAGCTTCCGGAGGTTCGGCAGAGAAAGCACAGATACGCAGTATTTT; cdr3_aa: CASSFRRFGRESTDTQYF
clone_size: .; j_call: TRBJ2-7; v_call: TRBV15; d_call: .; cdr3_nt: TGTGCCACCAGCAGAGAGCAGGGCCACGAGCAGTACTTC; cdr3_aa: CATSREQGHEQYF
clone_size: .; j_call: TRBJ2-5; v_call: TRBV6-1; d_call: TRBD2; cdr3_nt: TGTGCCAGCAGACGAAGCGGGGGGGCGAAAGAGACCCAGTACTTC; cdr3_aa: CASRRSGGAKETQYF
clone_size: once; j_call: TRBJ2-5; v_call: TRBV6-6; d_call: .; cdr3_nt: TGTGCCAGCAGTTACGGGGGGGAGACCCAGTACTTC; cdr3_aa: CASSYGGETQYF
clone_size: .; j_call: TRBJ2-7; v_call: TRBV6-5; d_call: .; cdr3_nt: TGTGCCAGCAGCCCCAATGAGTGGAGGTCCGAGCAGTACTTC; cdr3_aa: CASSPNEWRSEQYF